A single sample is the source of the 27 T cell receptor beta chains below, sequenced in a study of tumor-infiltrating lymphocytes in localized non-small cell lung cancer. Sequenced by immunoSEQ multiplex PCR; TCRdb stores in-frame clones only, minus some. The sample records some 13,000 clones, 68% being singletons. The sequencing input was uninvolved lung tissue not adjacent to the tumor. The receptors here all came from a human donor with non-small cell lung cancer.

The chain recombines TRBV7-6 with TRBJ2-2; 12 bases fit TRBD2. This CDR3 has 18 residues. Per germline, CDR1 SGHVS and CDR2 FNYEAQ. The V and J ends lost 1 base and 2 bases, in that order; junction bases with no gene match: 5. CDR3: CASSLVSSGRVNTGELFF. DNA of the CDR3: TGTGCCAGCAGCTTAGTTTCTAGCGGGAGGGTTAACACCGGGGAGCTGTTTTTT.

The chain recombines TRBV7-2 with TRBJ2-1; 16 bases line up with TRBD2. CDR3 length: 19 residues. V dropped 5 bases and J dropped 2; count of bases not matched to a gene: 9. Germline loops: CDR1 SGHTA, CDR2 FQGNSA. The DNA of the CDR3 is TGTGCCAGCAGCCCTCCCGGGACTAGCGGGGGGGTCACCTACAATGAGCAGTTCTTC. This encodes CASSPPGTSGGVTYNEQFF.

The gene calls are TRBV16 and TRBJ2-4, with a weak D call TRBD2 (5 bases). The germline V gene encodes CDR1 KGHSY and CDR2 FQNENV. V was pared by 5 bases and J by 2 bases, with 13 bases between. CDR3 length: 15 amino acids. CDR3 amino acids: CASSSPGNSKNIQYF. The CDR3 DNA is TGTGCCAGCAGCTCTCCGGGGAATTCCAAAAACATTCAGTACTTC.

The rearrangement links TRBV6-5 to TRBJ2-2; D possibly corresponds to TRBD2 (6 bases). Trimming took off 6 bases at V and 6 bases at J, with 17 bases between the two ends. Germline V gives CDR1 MNHEY, CDR2 SVGAGI. There are 15 residues in the CDR3. In nucleotides, the CDR3 is TGTGCCAGCAGCTCGGGACTGCTCGACGCCGGGGAGCTGTTTTTT. Its translation is CASSSGLLDAGELFF.

V is TRBV14 and J is TRBJ1-1; no definite D call. The CDR3 sequence is 13 residues long. CDR1 and CDR2 from the germline V gene are SGHDN and FVKESK. V shed 4 bases and J shed 1 base, with 7 bases lying between them. CDR3 coding DNA: TGTGCCAGCAGCCCAATAACGAACACTGAAGCTTTCTTT. Its translation is CASSPITNTEAFF.

This rearrangement joins TRBV19 to TRBJ1-5; no reliable D call. The V end lost 3 bases, the J end lost 5 bases, and 8 bases lay between the germline ends. This CDR3 is 13 amino acids long. Per germline, CDR1 LNHDA and CDR2 SQIVND (reference sequence). The CDR3 here is CASSISDYQPQHF. DNA for the CDR3: TGTGCCAGTAGTATCTCGGATTATCAGCCCCAGCATTTT. Supplemented by reference TRBV19 and TRBJ1-5, the full variable domain reads DGGITQSPKYLFRKEGQNVTLSCEQNLNHDAMYWYRQDPGQGLRLIYYSQIVNDFQKGDIAEGYSVSREKKESFPLTVTSAQKNPTAFYLCASSISDYQPQHFGDGTRLSIL.

The chain has TRBV28 and TRBJ1-3; D is uncertain. Between the trimmed V and J ends, which lost 3 bases and 4 bases, there was a span of 7 bases. The CDR3 spans 13 residues. Germline V lookup: CDR1 MDHEN, CDR2 SYDVKM. CDR3 sequence (DNA): TGTGCCAGCAGTTTTTCCAGGGGAAACACCATATATTTT. Translating it yields CASSFSRGNTIYF.

This clone was seen only a few times. The chain carries TRBV28 and TRBJ1-2, with unresolved D. The germline gives CDR1 MDHEN, CDR2 SYDVKM. This CDR3 is 15 amino acids long. The V end was cut by 2 bases, the J end by 7 bases, with 17 bases between. Here the CDR3 DNA reads TGTGCCAGCAGTTTAGGCCCCGGTCCATACTCTGGCTACACCTTC. This encodes CASSLGPGPYSGYTF.

The V call is TRBV7-2, the J call TRBJ2-5; tentatively, D is TRBD2 (6 bases). The V end lost 4 bases, the J end lost 5 bases, and 14 bases lay between the germline ends. This CDR3 is built from 14 residues. Germline assignment: CDR1 SGHTA and CDR2 FQGNSA. DNA of the CDR3: TGTGCCAGCAGCTCCGGGACTGGGTTGGAGACCCAGTACTTC. The encoded protein is CASSSGTGLETQYF.

A few counts support this clone. V gene TRBV4-3 combines with J gene TRBJ2-5, with D possibly being TRBD1 or TRBD2 (6 bases each). Germline V gene lookup returns CDR1 LGHNA and CDR2 YSLEER. The CDR3 contains 16 residues. V was pared by 0 bases and J by 5 bases, with 16 bases between. CDR3 sequence (DNA): TGCGCCAGCAGCCAAGATATAGGGGGGCTGGGGGAGACCCAGTACTTC. Its translation is CASSQDIGGLGETQYF.

The genes are TRBV7-2 and TRBJ2-5, with a weak D call TRBD1 (5 bases). The germline V and J ends were trimmed by 4 bases and 4 bases, with 13 bases remaining between them. The CDR3 has 14 residues. Germline CDR1 reads SGHTA; CDR2 reads FQGNSA. The CDR3 nucleotides are TGTGCCAGCAGCTCCCCCCAGGGCGGAGAGACCCAGTACTTC. Its protein product is CASSSPQGGETQYF.

The chain uses TRBV5-1 and TRBJ1-6; D is ambiguous. The CDR3 length is 13 residues. From germline, CDR1 is SGHRS and CDR2 YFSETQ. V gave up 1 base and J gave up 7 bases, with 6 bases separating them. The CDR3 spells CASSLTPNSPLHF. The DNA for the CDR3 is TGCGCCAGCAGCTTGACCCCGAATTCACCCCTCCACTTT.

This chain links TRBV19 with TRBJ2-5; TRBD2 agrees at 10 bases. The germline V gene has CDR1 LNHDA and CDR2 SQIVND (reference sequence). V shed 1 base, J shed 7 bases, and the junction held 9 bases outside the gene matches. This CDR3 is built from 16 residues. The CDR3 DNA follows: TGTGCCAGTAGTATAGCGGTAGCGGGGGGACTCAGGACCCAGTACTTC. As protein: CASSIAVAGGLRTQYF.

The chain is built from TRBV6-5 and TRBJ1-2; D perhaps matches TRBD1 (5 bases). V lost 7 bases, J lost 5 bases, and 17 bases lay in between. Germline CDR1 is MNHEY and CDR2 is SVGAGI. This CDR3 comprises 14 residues. The CDR3 DNA is TGTGCCAGCAACCGCGGGACCTTACCTTATGGCTACACCTTC. Amino acid sequence: CASNRGTLPYGYTF.

The CDR3 DNA reads TGTGCCAGCAGACCAGGGGGCGCAGCTGGGGCCAACGTCCTGACTTTC. This gives the protein CASRPGGAAGANVLTF. V is TRBV5-4 and J is TRBJ2-6; 8 bases align to TRBD1. Germline trimming cut 5 bases from V and 2 bases from J; bases unmatched to any gene: 6. The CDR3 runs to 16 residues. Germline V gene sequence: CDR1 SGHNT, CDR2 YYREEE (reference sequence).

This clone was counted between two and nine times. This chain connects TRBV7-6 to TRBJ2-7; D possibly uses TRBD1 or TRBD2 (6 bases each). This CDR3 has 13 residues. Germline V gene data show CDR1 as SGHVS and CDR2 as FNYEAQ. Trimming took off 2 bases at V and 6 bases at J, with 11 bases between the two ends. The CDR3 DNA is TGTGCCAGCAGCTTAAACAGGGAGGCCGAGCAGTACTTC. It is translated as CASSLNREAEQYF. The variable domain in full, with the rest retrieved from reference TRBV7-6 and TRBJ2-7, is GAGVSQSPRYKVTKRGQDVALRCDPISGHVSLYWYRQALGQGPEFLTYFNYEAQQDKSGLPNDRFSAERPEGSISTLTIQRTEQRDSAMYRCASSLNREAEQYFGPGTRLTVT.

This clone was found a few times. The rearrangement uses TRBV5-4 and TRBJ2-7; D is unresolved. Trimming pared 2 bases from V and 3 bases from J, leaving 12 bases between. This CDR3 region has 14 residues. CDR1 and CDR2 (germline): SGHNT, YYREEE (reference sequence). The CDR3 here is CASSFRGGDYEQYF. The CDR3 DNA reads as TGTGCCAGCAGCTTTCGAGGTGGCGACTACGAGCAGTACTTC.

The chain links TRBV11-1 to TRBJ2-7; 8 nucleotides align to TRBD1. The CDR3 is made up of 14 amino acids. CDR1 is SGHAT and CDR2 is FQDESV in the germline V gene (reference sequence). The junction had 4 bases not matched to a gene; V was cut back by 3 bases and J by 3 bases. The CDR3 coding sequence is TGTGCCAGCAGCTTGGACAGGGCGGACTACGAGCAGTACGTC. Protein sequence: CASSLDRADYEQYV.

This chain uses TRBV6-1 with TRBJ2-1; D may be TRBD1 (5 bases). CDR1 MNHNS and CDR2 SASEGT come from the germline V gene. The CDR3 contains 13 residues. The ends were cut back, 4 bases at V and 3 bases at J, with 7 bases in the middle. CDR3 bases: TGTGCCAGCAGTGGACAGCTCTACAATGAGCAGTTCTTC. It encodes CASSGQLYNEQFF.

J is TRBJ1-2 and V is TRBV10-3, with no clear D. V was trimmed by 6 bases and J by 5 bases, leaving 7 bases between them. The CDR3 has 11 amino acids. Germline CDR1 and CDR2: ENHRY and SYGVKD. The CDR3 DNA is TGTGCCATCAGCCCGGATTATGGCTACACCTTC. It is translated as CAISPDYGYTF.

This clone has only a few counts. The CDR3 loop is CASSGGGYITGELFF. Here the CDR3 DNA reads TGTGCCAGCAGTGGCGGGGGTTATATCACCGGGGAGCTGTTTTTT. This rearrangement joins TRBV2 to TRBJ2-2; 7 bases are shared with TRBD2. The germline V gene has CDR1 SNHLY and CDR2 FYNNEI. CDR3 length: 15 amino acids. V was clipped by 4 bases and J by 4 bases; unmatched bases: 6. Full variable domain (rest looked up from reference TRBV2 and TRBJ2-2): EPEVTQTPSHQVTQMGQEVILRCVPISNHLYFYWYRQILGQKVEFLVSFYNNEISEKSEIFDDQFSVERPDGSNFTLKIRSTKLEDSAMYFCASSGGGYITGELFFGEGSRLTVL.

The chain combines TRBV5-5 with TRBJ1-2, with a possible D match to TRBD1 (6 bases). V was pared by 4 bases and J by 7 bases, with 20 bases between. The CDR3 loop spans 15 amino acids. Germline V lookup: CDR1 SGHKS, CDR2 YYEKEE (reference sequence). The CDR3, as DNA: TGTGCCAGCAGCGCCATGACACAGGGAAGTGGTGGCTACACCTTC. It is translated as CASSAMTQGSGGYTF.

This clone is large in the sample. The CDR3 DNA reads as TGCGCCAGCAGCCCTTGGGACACCGCCTACGAGCAGTACTTC. Its protein product is CASSPWDTAYEQYF. This chain links TRBV4-1 with TRBJ2-7; D perhaps matches TRBD1 (6 bases). CDR1 and CDR2 from the germline V gene are MGHRA and YSYEKL. The CDR3 runs 14 residues. V was shortened by 4 bases and J by 2 bases, with 12 bases between the two germline ends.

The chain has TRBV4-3 and TRBJ1-2; D gene unclear. V was cut by 1 base and J by 0 bases, with 9 bases left in between. The CDR3 spans 15 residues. Germline loops: CDR1 LGHNA, CDR2 YSLEER. CDR3 DNA: TGCGCCAGCAGCCAAGTAGACGGAGCTAACTATGGCTACACCTTC. This translates into CASSQVDGANYGYTF.

V is TRBV28 and J is TRBJ2-5; D is unclear. Germline assignment: CDR1 MDHEN and CDR2 SYDVKM. This CDR3 comprises 14 residues. Trimming removed 2 bases from V and 4 bases from J, with 11 bases in between. Written as DNA, the CDR3 is TGTGCCAGCAGTTTAGTTACTACCGGAGAGACCCAGTACTTC. It translates to CASSLVTTGETQYF.

This chain joins TRBV2 and TRBJ2-7; 9 bases are shared with TRBD1. V dropped 2 bases and J dropped 2; count of bases not matched to a gene: 1. Per germline, CDR1 SNHLY and CDR2 FYNNEI. CDR3 size: 14 residues. The CDR3 protein is CASSERTGAYEQYF. DNA of the CDR3: TGTGCCAGCAGTGAAAGGACAGGGGCCTACGAGCAGTACTTC.

The chain has TRBV15 and TRBJ1-5, with D unresolved. The germline V gene has CDR1 LNHNV and CDR2 YYDKDF (reference sequence). The CDR3 spans 13 residues. V was cut by 0 bases and J by 5 bases, with 5 bases left in between. CDR3 amino acids: CATSRDKHQPQHF. For the CDR3, the DNA is TGTGCCACCAGCAGAGATAAGCATCAGCCCCAGCATTTT.